This T cell receptor (beta chain) stems from a study of identical twins (TCRdb year 2016). With regard to the full study: TCR alpha and beta repertoires from monozygotic twins, unrelated adults of various ages and cord blood were deep-sequenced to test whether fetal clonotypes persist. To rule out contamination, the twin experiments were replicated at different times with different library preparation protocols. Paper-wide results and their limitations: Out-of-frame TCR alpha sharing in monozygotic twins was systematically underestimated by recombination models, whereas sharing between unrelated individuals was in agreement with the recombination models. Conclusions relied on cross-sectional statistical analysis, since the same donors could not be followed over many years. Compared with coincidental sharing between unrelated individuals, out-of-frame TCR alpha sequences shared between twins had an excess of sequences with low generation probability. A weaker excess of twin sharing was found in beta out-of-frame sequences because the signal-to-noise ratio was lowered by fewer shared sequences. Zero-insertion analyses could be partly confounded by invariant T cells such as MAIT and iNKT, although diverse VJ usage argued against such confounding for most clonotypes. Fewer insertions were carried by abundant cord blood beta clonotypes; a weaker similar trend was observed in young adult naive repertoires, while no such trend was observed in memory repertoires.

Preparation of the library involved 5' RACE. The sequencer listed for this sample is Illumina HiSeq 2000. Template switching introduced a universal primer binding site; the final cDNA contained a unique molecular identifier, enabling accurate counting of TCR cDNA molecules. First-strand cDNA for TCR alpha and beta chains was synthesized from specific primers in the conserved constant-segment region. To control for contamination, every cDNA library carried two barcodes: a SMART-Mk sample barcode plus Illumina barcodes. TruSeq adapter sequences, together with Illumina sample barcodes, were added in two successive PCR steps. The TCR alpha and beta cDNA libraries were sequenced on the Illumina HiSeq platform using custom primers. The published analysis was carried out like this. Raw reads were processed with MiGEC to extract unique molecular identifiers, and MiXCR was used to determine CDR3 positions. Recombination models were inferred per individual with the repgenHMM and IGoR tools using an EM algorithm. Shared clonotype analysis was performed with the tcR package in R, normalizing sharing by the product of cloneset sizes. To study raw recombination without the effects of thymic and clonal selection, out-of-frame nonproductive sequences were analyzed. In-frame beta chains were kept once TCRdb had trimmed the public reads at Q25 with fastp and called clones with MiXCR. Identical CDR3 protein sequences are pooled into one entry, listed with their most common genes and DNA. V and J calls and clone size were set by TCRdb, not the authors. Present in this sample are some 590,000 distinct CDR3 sequences, more than 9% of which were seen just once. More than 2.5% of the sample lies in the top ten.

The CDR3 sequence holds 16 residues, the cysteine and phenylalanine included. The sequence is cut down to CDR3 DNA, 48 bases in frame from base 1. The V end loses 1 base and the J end loses 0 bases, and a stretch of 11 bases separates them. CDR1 and CDR2 (SGHTA, FQGNSA) derive from the germline V gene. In regard to this clonotype: The antigen it recognizes is unknown. Within one base of it there is no much larger clone, and no base qualities were kept.

Every donor in the study was a healthy Caucasian. The twin cohort consisted of three pairs of female monozygotic twins, all aged about 18 to 29 years. Peripheral blood mononuclear cells were used as the source from which RNA for TCR libraries was isolated. This same sample was also part of a study on yellow fever vaccine responses in identical twins. As noted in the second study: The T cell response to vaccination in identical twins was reported by the authors to appear partly convergent and partly personalized. In identical twins, the study followed T cell clones that responded to the vaccine with precision.

The sequenced sample was PBMCs. The receptor's source is a woman aged 18-29 years in good health. The chain is assembled from TRBV7-2 and TRBJ2-3; TRBD2 is perhaps the D gene, given 6 matching bases. The CDR3 protein: CASSLEGSGSTDTQYF. The DNA sequence follows: TGTGCCAGCAGCTTAGAAGGTAGCGGAAGCACAGATACGCAGTATTTT. This CDR3, with the reference TRBV7-2 and TRBJ2-3 proteins standing in past its ends, gives the full variable domain GAGVSQSPSNKVTEKGKDVELRCDPISGHTALYWYRQSLGQGLEFLIYFQGNSAPDKSGLPSDRFSAERTGGSVSTLTIQRTQQEDSAVYLCASSLEGSGSTDTQYFGPGTRLTVL.